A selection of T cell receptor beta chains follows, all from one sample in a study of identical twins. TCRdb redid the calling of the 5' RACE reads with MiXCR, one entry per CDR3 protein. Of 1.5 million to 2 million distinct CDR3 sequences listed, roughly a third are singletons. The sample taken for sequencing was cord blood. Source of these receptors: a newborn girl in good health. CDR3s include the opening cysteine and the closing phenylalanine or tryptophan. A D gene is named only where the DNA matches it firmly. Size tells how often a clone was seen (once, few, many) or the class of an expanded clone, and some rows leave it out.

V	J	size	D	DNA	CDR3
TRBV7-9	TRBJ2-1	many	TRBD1	TGTGCCAGCAGTCGGACAGGCTACTCCTACAATGAGCAGTTCTTC	CASSRTGYSYNEQFF
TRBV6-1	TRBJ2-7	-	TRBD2	TGTGCCAGCACGGGGGGGTTATACTACGAGCAGTACTTC	CASTGGLYYEQYF
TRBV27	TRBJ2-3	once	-	TGTGCCGGCAGTTTAAGGATTTTGGGGACAGATACGCAGTATTTT	CAGSLRILGTDTQYF
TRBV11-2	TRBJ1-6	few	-	TGTGCCAGCAGCCTGAACAGGTTGGATTCACCCCTCCACTTT	CASSLNRLDSPLHF
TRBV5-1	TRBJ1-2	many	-	TGTGCCAGCAGCTTAGCAGATAACTATGGCTACACCTTC	CASSLADNYGYTF
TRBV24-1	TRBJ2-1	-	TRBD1	TGTGCCACCAGTGGCACCGGGACAGCGTACAATGAGCAGTTCTTC	CATSGTGTAYNEQFF
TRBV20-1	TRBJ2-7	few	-	TGCAGTGCCAAAAGGGGCTACGAGCAGTACTTC	CSAKRGYEQYF
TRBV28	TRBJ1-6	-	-	TGTGCCAGCAGGAGACAGGTCGCGAATTCACCCCTCCACTTT	CASRRQVANSPLHF
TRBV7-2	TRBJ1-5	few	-	TGTGCCAGCAGCTTAAGCTGGGTTAGCAATCAGCCCCAGCATTTT	CASSLSWVSNQPQHF
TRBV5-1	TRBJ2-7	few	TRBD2	TGCGCCAGCAGCTTGGCTTGGGGGACTAGACTCCCCTACGAGCAGTACTTC	CASSLAWGTRLPYEQYF
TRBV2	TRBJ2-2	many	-	TGCGCCAGCAGTGTGGGCTCCGGGGAGCTGTTTTTT	CASSVGSGELFF
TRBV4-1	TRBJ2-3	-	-	TGCGCCAGCAGCCAAGAGGAACAGGGTGCAGATACGCAGTATTTT	CASSQEEQGADTQYF
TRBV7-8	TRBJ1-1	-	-	TGTGCCAGCAGCCCGAGGACCAGCATGAACACTGAAGCTTTCTTT	CASSPRTSMNTEAFF
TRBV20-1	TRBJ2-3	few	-	TGCAGTGCTAGAGCAGTACAGGATACGCAGTATTTT	CSARAVQDTQYF
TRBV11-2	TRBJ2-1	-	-	TGTGCCAGCAGCCTCATTATACAGGGAAGGAATGAGCAGTTCTTC	CASSLIIQGRNEQFF
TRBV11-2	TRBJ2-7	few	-	TGTGCCAGCAGCTTATATGTTTTTGAGCAGTACTTC	CASSLYVFEQYF
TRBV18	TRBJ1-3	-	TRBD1	TGTGCCAGCTCACCAAGGGACAGGGGGCGATTCTCTGGAAACACCATATATTTT	CASSPRDRGRFSGNTIYF
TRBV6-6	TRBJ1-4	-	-	TGTGCCAGCAGTTACCTAGGACAGACTAATGAAAAACTGTTTTTT	CASSYLGQTNEKLFF
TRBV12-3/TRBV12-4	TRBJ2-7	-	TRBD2	TGTGCCAGCAGTTTCGGGGGAGGTAGCGGGGGCGCCTCCTACGAGCAGTACTTC	CASSFGGGSGGASYEQYF
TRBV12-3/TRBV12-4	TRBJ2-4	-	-	TGTGCCAGCAGACGGGGGAGGAAGGCCAAAAACATTCAGTACTTC	CASRRGRKAKNIQYF
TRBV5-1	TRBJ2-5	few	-	TGCGCCAGCAGCTGGACACTGCAAGAGACCCAGTACTTC	CASSWTLQETQYF
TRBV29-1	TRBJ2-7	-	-	TGCAGCGTAGTCGACGAGAGCTCCTACAATGAGCAGTACTTC	CSVVDESSYNEQYF
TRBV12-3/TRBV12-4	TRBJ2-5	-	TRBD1	TGTGCCAGCAGTTTTCCGACAGGGGGGAGGGAGACCCAGTACTTC	CASSFPTGGRETQYF
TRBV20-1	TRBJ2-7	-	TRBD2	TGCAGTGCAGGGACTAGCGGGGCCTCCTACGAGCAGTACTTC	CSAGTSGASYEQYF
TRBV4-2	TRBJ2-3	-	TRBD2	TGTGCCAGCAGCCAAGATCGACTAGCGGGGGAGGATACGCAGTATTTT	CASSQDRLAGEDTQYF
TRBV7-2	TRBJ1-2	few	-	TGTGCCAGCAGCTTAGAGAACCAAAACTATGGCTACACCTTC	CASSLENQNYGYTF
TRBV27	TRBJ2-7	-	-	TGTGCCAGCAGTTCCCTTACTAGGTCCTACGAGCAGTACTTC	CASSSLTRSYEQYF
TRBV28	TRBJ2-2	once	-	TGTGCCAGCAGTAATCGGGACTGGACCGGGGAGCTGTTTTTT	CASSNRDWTGELFF
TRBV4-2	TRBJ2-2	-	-	TGTGCCAGCAGCAGTAGCGGAGTGAACACCGGGGAGCTGTTTTTT	CASSSSGVNTGELFF
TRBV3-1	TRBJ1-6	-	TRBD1	TGTGCCAGCAGGTACGGGACAGGGAATTCACCCCTCCACTTT	CASRYGTGNSPLHF
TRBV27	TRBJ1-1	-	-	TGTGCCAGCAGTTTCAAGGGTTTCACTGAAGCTTTCTTT	CASSFKGFTEAFF
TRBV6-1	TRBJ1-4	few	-	TGTGCCAGCAGCAAGAAATCGACAGCAACTAATGAAAAACTGTTTTTT	CASSKKSTATNEKLFF
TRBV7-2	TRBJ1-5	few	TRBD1	TGTGCCAGCAGCTCATGGACAGGGTCCAATCAGCCCCAGCATTTT	CASSSWTGSNQPQHF
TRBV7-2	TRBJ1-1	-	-	TGTGCCAGCAGTTCCTCGCGGAACACTGAAGCTTTCTTT	CASSSSRNTEAFF
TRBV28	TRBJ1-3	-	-	TGTGCCAGCAGTCCGGGACACCGAAACACCATATATTTT	CASSPGHRNTIYF
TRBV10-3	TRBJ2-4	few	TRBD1	TGTGCCATCAGTGAGCCAGGGGACAGGGGGGACATTCAGTACTTC	CAISEPGDRGDIQYF
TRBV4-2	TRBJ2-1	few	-	TGTGCCAGCAGCCAACGCCCGTCTTCGGGGGCCGACAATGAGCAGTTCTTC	CASSQRPSSGADNEQFF
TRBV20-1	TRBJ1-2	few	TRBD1	TGCAGTGCTAGAGATCAGGGGGTTCGTGGCTACACCTTC	CSARDQGVRGYTF
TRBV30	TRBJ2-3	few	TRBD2	TGTGCCTGGAGTCCTGACCTAGCGGGGGAAAACGGAGATACGCAGTATTTT	CAWSPDLAGENGDTQYF
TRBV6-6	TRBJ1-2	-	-	TGTGCCGGTTCGGGGGGAACGAACTATGGCTACACCTTC	CAGSGGTNYGYTF
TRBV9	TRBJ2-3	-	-	TGTGCCAGCAGCGTATCGGCTACTCAGAATACGCAGTATTTT	CASSVSATQNTQYF
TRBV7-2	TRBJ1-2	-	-	TGTGCCAGCAGCTTTATGGCACAGACCTATGGCTACACCTTC	CASSFMAQTYGYTF
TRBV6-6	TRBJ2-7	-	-	TGTGCCAGCAGTTACCTCGTGGGCAGGGTCTACGAGCAGTACTTC	CASSYLVGRVYEQYF
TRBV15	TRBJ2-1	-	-	TGTGCCACCAGCAGACGGAGGGGGGAGTACGAGCAGTTCTTC	CATSRRRGEYEQFF
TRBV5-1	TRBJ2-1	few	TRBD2	TGCGCCAGCAGCTCGGAGAGACTAGCGATCCACAATGAGCAGTTCTTC	CASSSERLAIHNEQFF